Included here is one TCR beta chain sequence, with context. What antigen it recognizes has not been identified. Base qualities were left out, and no much larger clone turns up one base away. The immunoSEQ Assay, a bias-controlled multiplex PCR, was used to amplify TCRbeta CDR3 regions from genomic DNA. As for the original processing: The number of nucleated cells in each sample was estimated by amplification of reference gene primers within the assay. Sequence reads were collapsed and filtered to measure the absolute abundance of every unique TCRbeta CDR3 rearrangement. For each sample, productive Simpson clonality was calculated by taking the square root of Simpson's diversity index across productive rearrangements. This immuneACCESS table, as held by TCRdb, lists in-frame sequences with V and J called but not all clones. Of the missing ones, under half trace to an unresolved V gene in checked studies; the others have no known cause. From that table come the V and J calls and clone size; the DNA was used to work out D and trimming. The sample has around 80,000 clones on record, about 68% of them singletons. The ten largest clonotypes hold 5% to 6% of the sample.

Collaborating institutions collected whole blood in K2EDTA tubes following their own protocols. For TCRbeta analysis, collaborators shipped samples as frozen whole blood, isolated PBMCs, or DNA extracted from either of those sample types. The data derive from a study of blood T cell repertoires in COVID-19 (TCRdb year 2020). Looking at the study overall: Samples covering the acute and convalescent phases of COVID-19 were provided by collaborators in the United States, Italy and Spain. The prospective study material was composed of cDNA or gDNA derived from T cells, B-cell-depleted T cells, or PBMCs. The repertoires were released in a freely available public database intended as a resource for research on the immune response to SARS-CoV-2. Sample metadata almost always included a de-identified subject ID, COVID-19 status, age in years and sex. Samples were obtained from the ongoing ImmuneRACE study (first 160 participants) and from 1,254 subjects provided by 6 global collaborators. The dataset comprised deeply sampled blood TCRbeta repertoires from subjects exposed to, actively infected with, or recovered from COVID-19. Where available, HLA class I and class II types were taken from metadata supplied by the sample provider and were not determined by assay-based typing. What the authors observed across the whole study: Clinical and demographic metadata were provided uncurated, with the amount varying by source and participant.

V drops 3 bases and J drops 3 bases, leaving 9 bases in between. The CDR3 starts with the cysteine, ends with the phenylalanine, and has 13 residues. Only CDR3 DNA remains: 39 bases, in frame from the first base. The sequence links TRBV12-3 or TRBV12-4 to TRBJ2-7; the D gene cannot be resolved reliably. The material sequenced was peripheral blood. This receptor was taken from a man in his fifties with active or convalescent COVID-19. The sequenced DNA is TGTGCCAGCAGTTTTTCTGAGATCTACGAGCAGTACTTC. Its translation is CASSFSEIYEQYF.